Described below is a single TCR beta chain sequence and its context. V was clipped by 0 bases and J by 2 bases, with 12 bases between them. CDR1 is GTSNPN and CDR2 is SVGIG in the germline V gene (reference sequence). The CDR3 length is 15 residues. The data originate from a study of lymphopenia after photon versus proton radiotherapy. TCRdb's table, derived via immunoSEQ multiplex PCR, lists solely in-frame clones and lacks some. This table has about 68,000 clones, approximately 90% appearing once. This receptor was obtained from a woman aged 70 to 79 with pancreatic cancer. The chain has TRBV30 and TRBJ2-3; possibly TRBD1 or TRBD2 for D (5 bases each). The sample here was peripheral blood, taken from a patient treated with photon-based radiotherapy. In nucleotides, the CDR3 is TGTGCCTGGAGTGTACCTACGGGGCCCACAGATACGCAGTATTTT. Residues: CAWSVPTGPTDTQYF.